Listed below are T cell receptor beta chains from one sample, sequenced in a study of CD8+ T cells in alopecia areata. Clones were sequenced by immunoSEQ multiplex PCR, and TCRdb holds only the in-frame ones, with some missing. Here the sample spans some 170,000 clones, less than 80% being singletons. This material consisted of CD8+ T cells sorted from blood, taken at week 0. All receptors derive from a human donor with alopecia areata. CDR3s include the opening cysteine and the closing phenylalanine or tryptophan. D genes are given only for firm matches. Size values are once, few and many counts, or a class for expanded clones, and some rows have none.

TGTGCCAGCAGCTTAGCCGGTTTCGGGCGCTACGAGCAGTACTTC | CASSLAGFGRYEQYF | NA | TRBJ2-7 | TRBV7-9 | NA
TGTGCCAGCAGTGAAGCGGGACAGCAAGAGACCCAGTACTTC | CASSEAGQQETQYF | TRBD1 | TRBJ2-5 | TRBV2 | NA
TGTGCCAGCAGCGGACCGGGACAGAAGGGGTACATTCAGTACTTC | CASSGPGQKGYIQYF | TRBD1 | TRBJ2-4 | TRBV5-4 | once
TGTGCCAGCTCCTACAGGGGTACGGGTCAGCCCCAGCATTTT | CASSYRGTGQPQHF | TRBD1 | TRBJ1-5 | TRBV19 | NA
TGTGCCAGCAGCCAAGAGGGGGATAGCAATCAGCCCCAGCATTTT | CASSQEGDSNQPQHF | NA | TRBJ1-5 | TRBV4-2 | NA
TGCAGCGTCGAAGGGGAAATAGGGGGACGGGGCACAGATACGCAGTATTTT | CSVEGEIGGRGTDTQYF | NA | TRBJ2-3 | TRBV29-1 | few
TGTGCCAGCAGTTTAGCGCCCCCACAGGGCGGCACTGAAGCTTTCTTT | CASSLAPPQGGTEAFF | NA | TRBJ1-1 | TRBV27 | NA
TGCGCCAGCAGCCAAGTGGGAGCTTATGGCTACACCTTC | CASSQVGAYGYTF | NA | TRBJ1-2 | TRBV4-1 | NA
TGTGCCAGCAGTTACTTGGGAGTCGGCACTGAAGCTTTCTTT | CASSYLGVGTEAFF | NA | TRBJ1-1 | TRBV6-5 | NA
TGTGCCAGCAGCGCTGAACCGGGACTAGCAACCGATGAGCAGTTCTTC | CASSAEPGLATDEQFF | TRBD2 | TRBJ2-1 | TRBV7-8 | NA
TGTGCCAGCAGCTCCGGGACAGTCAATAATTCACCCCTCCACTTT | CASSSGTVNNSPLHF | TRBD1 | TRBJ1-6 | TRBV13 | NA
TGTGCCAGCAGTGATCTTGGCGGGGCTCCAGATACGCAGTATTTT | CASSDLGGAPDTQYF | NA | TRBJ2-3 | TRBV2 | NA
TGTGCCAGCAGCTGGGGGACGGCTAGCAATCAGCCCCAGCATTTT | CASSWGTASNQPQHF | NA | TRBJ1-5 | TRBV5-6 | NA
TGCGCCAGCAGCTTGTATGGACTAGCGGGGGGCCGCACAGATACGCAGTATTTT | CASSLYGLAGGRTDTQYF | TRBD2 | TRBJ2-3 | TRBV5-1 | NA
TGTGCTAGTGGTCAGGGGGTTAGGGATGAGCAGTTCTTC | CASGQGVRDEQFF | TRBD1 | TRBJ2-1 | TRBV12-5 | NA
TGTGCTAGTGGTACCACACCCACTACAGATACGCAGTATTTT | CASGTTPTTDTQYF | NA | TRBJ2-3 | TRBV12-5 | NA
TGTGCCTGGAGTACGGCGAGGATTGAAGCTTTCTTT | CAWSTARIEAFF | NA | TRBJ1-1 | TRBV30 | NA
TGTGCCAGCAGCCTAGCGGGGGGGCGGGATGAGCAGTTCTTC | CASSLAGGRDEQFF | TRBD2 | TRBJ2-1 | TRBV7-9 | NA
TGTGCCAGCAGCGACAGTTTGGGCAATCAGCCCCAGCATTTT | CASSDSLGNQPQHF | NA | TRBJ1-5 | TRBV2 | NA
TGTGCCAGCAGCGGACCACAGGGATTACAGGATTCACCCCTCCACTTT | CASSGPQGLQDSPLHF | NA | TRBJ1-6 | TRBV13 | few
TGTGCCACCCAGGGGGGGTTCGCTGCTCAAGAGACCCAGTACTTC | CATQGGFAAQETQYF | NA | TRBJ2-5 | TRBV27 | few
TGTGCCTGGAGCCGCACGGCCTACCCATACAATGAGCAGTTCTTC | CAWSRTAYPYNEQFF | NA | TRBJ2-1 | TRBV30 | NA
TGTGCCAGCAGTGAAGGTTGGACGGGGAACACTGAAGCTTTCTTT | CASSEGWTGNTEAFF | NA | TRBJ1-1 | TRBV2 | NA
TGTGCCAGCAGCCAGGGTGCCGGGGCGGGGGGGCACGAGACCCAGTACTTC | CASSQGAGAGGHETQYF | TRBD2 | TRBJ2-5 | TRBV4-2 | few
TGCAGTGCTCCCCTGGATGCTGAGCAGTTCTTC | CSAPLDAEQFF | NA | TRBJ2-1 | TRBV20-1 | NA
TGTGCCAGCAGCTTAGCGCGTCAGAACGTCCGCGAGCAGTACTTC | CASSLARQNVREQYF | NA | TRBJ2-7 | TRBV7-9 | NA
TGTGCCAGCAGCTTAAGTGGGGTTTCCGAGCAGTACTTC | CASSLSGVSEQYF | NA | TRBJ2-7 | TRBV5-6 | NA
TGCGCCAGCAGCCCTATTAGGGAGGGACTAGCGGGCTTCACAGATACGCAGTATTTT | CASSPIREGLAGFTDTQYF | TRBD2 | TRBJ2-3 | TRBV5-1 | few
TGCAGCGTTTTCCCCGGGACAGGGGGCCCTGGCTACACCTTC | CSVFPGTGGPGYTF | TRBD1 | TRBJ1-2 | TRBV29-1 | few
TGTGCCAGCAGTTCCTTAGATGGGACAGCAAACAATGAGCAGTTCTTC | CASSSLDGTANNEQFF | TRBD1 | TRBJ2-1 | TRBV11-3 | NA
TGTGCCAGCAGCTTAGACCCGGACCCAAACAATGAGCAGTTCTTC | CASSLDPDPNNEQFF | NA | TRBJ2-1 | TRBV13 | NA
TGTGCCAGCAGTTCCGACATGATGAGCTCCTACGAGCAGTACTTC | CASSSDMMSSYEQYF | NA | TRBJ2-7 | TRBV6-5 | NA
TGTGCCAGTAGTATAGACAGGGATCCTGGGGCCAACGTCCTGACTTTC | CASSIDRDPGANVLTF | NA | TRBJ2-6 | TRBV19 | NA
TGCAGCGTTGATATGGTGGCAGCTGGCTACACCTTC | CSVDMVAAGYTF | NA | TRBJ1-2 | TRBV29-1 | NA
TGCGCCAGCAGCCCCGAAGGGAACACTGAAGCTTTCTTT | CASSPEGNTEAFF | NA | TRBJ1-1 | TRBV5-1 | NA
TGTGCCTGGACCGGGGGGCGTTGGACTGAAGCTTTCTTT | CAWTGGRWTEAFF | NA | TRBJ1-1 | TRBV30 | NA
TGTGCCAGCAGTGATGTGGACGTTGGGAATCAGCCCCAGCATTTT | CASSDVDVGNQPQHF | NA | TRBJ1-5 | TRBV2 | NA
TGTGCCAGCAGCGGGGGACTAGCGGGAGTTTACGAGCAGTACTTC | CASSGGLAGVYEQYF | TRBD2 | TRBJ2-7 | TRBV5-6 | NA
TGCGCCAGCAGCTTGTTAGGCAGGGGGTCCGATGAGCAGTTCTTC | CASSLLGRGSDEQFF | TRBD1 | TRBJ2-1 | TRBV5-1 | NA
TGTGCCAGCAGCTATGGACAGTTAAACTATGGCTACACCTTC | CASSYGQLNYGYTF | NA | TRBJ1-2 | TRBV6-6 | NA
TGTGCCAGCGAAGACAGAGGGAAGTGGGGCTACACCTTC | CASEDRGKWGYTF | NA | TRBJ1-2 | TRBV25-1 | NA
TGTGCCAGCAGCCCTAACAGGGGTTCCGGGGAGCTGTTTTTT | CASSPNRGSGELFF | TRBD1 | TRBJ2-2 | TRBV7-9 | NA
TGTGCCTCCCGACGGGACTACGAGCAGTACTTC | CASRRDYEQYF | NA | TRBJ2-7 | TRBV10-3 | NA
TGTGCCAGCAGCTTAGATGGGTCGGCCCATCAGCCCCAGCATTTT | CASSLDGSAHQPQHF | NA | TRBJ1-5 | TRBV7-2 | NA
TGTGCCAGCAGTACAGGGAGTTGGGGCGGCTACACCTTC | CASSTGSWGGYTF | NA | TRBJ1-2 | TRBV6-5 | NA
TGTGCCTGGAGCCTCGTTGGCACCGGGGAGCTGTTTTTT | CAWSLVGTGELFF | NA | TRBJ2-2 | TRBV30 | NA
TGTGCCAGCAGCTATGGGGGGCTATACGAGCAGTACTTC | CASSYGGLYEQYF | NA | TRBJ2-7 | TRBV5-6 | NA
TGTGCCACCAGCAGAGTCGGAGGGGGAGAGACCCAGTACTTC | CATSRVGGGETQYF | NA | TRBJ2-5 | TRBV15 | few
TGTGCCAGCGCCAGGGATAATACTGAAGCTTTCTTT | CASARDNTEAFF | NA | TRBJ1-1 | TRBV5-6 | NA
TGCGCCAGCAGCCAAGTAATACGACCCGCCGGAGCCAAAAACATTCAGTACTTC | CASSQVIRPAGAKNIQYF | NA | TRBJ2-4 | TRBV4-1 | few